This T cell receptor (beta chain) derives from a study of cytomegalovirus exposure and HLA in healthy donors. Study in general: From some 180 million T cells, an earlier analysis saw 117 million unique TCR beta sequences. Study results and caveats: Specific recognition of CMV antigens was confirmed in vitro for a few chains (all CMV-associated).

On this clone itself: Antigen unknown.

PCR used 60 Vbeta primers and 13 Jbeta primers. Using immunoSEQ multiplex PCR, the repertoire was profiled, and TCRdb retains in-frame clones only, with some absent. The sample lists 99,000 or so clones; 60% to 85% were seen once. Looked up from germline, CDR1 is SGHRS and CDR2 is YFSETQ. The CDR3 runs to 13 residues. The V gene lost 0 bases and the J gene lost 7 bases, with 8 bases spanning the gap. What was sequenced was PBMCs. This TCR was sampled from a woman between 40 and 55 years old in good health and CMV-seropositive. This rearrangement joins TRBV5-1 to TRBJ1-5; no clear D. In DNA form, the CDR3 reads TGCGCCAGCAGCTTGGACGGCGGACAGCCCCAGCATTTT. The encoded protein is CASSLDGGQPQHF.